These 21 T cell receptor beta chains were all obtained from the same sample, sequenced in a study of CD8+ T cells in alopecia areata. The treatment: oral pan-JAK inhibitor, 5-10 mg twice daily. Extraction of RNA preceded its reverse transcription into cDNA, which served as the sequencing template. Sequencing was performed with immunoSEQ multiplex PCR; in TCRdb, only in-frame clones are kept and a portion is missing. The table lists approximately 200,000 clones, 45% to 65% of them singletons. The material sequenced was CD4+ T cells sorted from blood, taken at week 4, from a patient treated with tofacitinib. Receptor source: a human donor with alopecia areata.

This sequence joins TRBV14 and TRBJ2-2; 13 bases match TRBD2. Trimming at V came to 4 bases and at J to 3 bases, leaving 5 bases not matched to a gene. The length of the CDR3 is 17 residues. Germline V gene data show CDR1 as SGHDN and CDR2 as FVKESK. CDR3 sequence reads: CASSRTSGRGDTGELFF. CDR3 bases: TGTGCCAGCAGCCGGACTAGCGGGAGAGGGGACACCGGGGAGCTGTTTTTT. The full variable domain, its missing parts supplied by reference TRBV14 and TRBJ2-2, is EAGVTQFPSHSVIEKGQTVTLRCDPISGHDNLYWYRRVMGKEIKFLLHFVKESKQDESGMPNNRFLAERTGGTYSTLKVQPAELEDSGVYFCASSRTSGRGDTGELFFGEGSRLTVL.

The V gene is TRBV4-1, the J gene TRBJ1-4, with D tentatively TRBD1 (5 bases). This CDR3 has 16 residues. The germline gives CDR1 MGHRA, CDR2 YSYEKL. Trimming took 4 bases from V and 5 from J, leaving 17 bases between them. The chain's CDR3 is CASSPQGRTKNEKLFF. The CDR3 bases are TGCGCCAGCAGCCCGCAGGGAAGAACGAAGAATGAAAAACTGTTTTTT.

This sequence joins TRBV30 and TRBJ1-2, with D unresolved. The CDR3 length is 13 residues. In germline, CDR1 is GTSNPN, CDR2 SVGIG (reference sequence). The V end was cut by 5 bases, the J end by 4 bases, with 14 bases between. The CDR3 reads CAWGIPQIYGYTF. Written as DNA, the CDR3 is TGTGCCTGGGGCATCCCGCAGATCTATGGCTACACCTTC.

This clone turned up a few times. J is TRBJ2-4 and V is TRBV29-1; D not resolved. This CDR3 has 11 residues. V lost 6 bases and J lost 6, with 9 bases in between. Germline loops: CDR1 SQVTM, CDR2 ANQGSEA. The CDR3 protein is CSVPTGNIQYF. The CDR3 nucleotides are TGCAGCGTACCGACGGGAAACATTCAGTACTTC.

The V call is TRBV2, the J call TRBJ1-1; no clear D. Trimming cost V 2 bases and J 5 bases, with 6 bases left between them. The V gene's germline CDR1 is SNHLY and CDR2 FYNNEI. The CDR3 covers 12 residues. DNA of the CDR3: TGTGCCAGCAGTGAAAGGGTAACTGAAGCTTTCTTT. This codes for CASSERVTEAFF. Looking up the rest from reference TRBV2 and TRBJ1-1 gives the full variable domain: EPEVTQTPSHQVTQMGQEVILRCVPISNHLYFYWYRQILGQKVEFLVSFYNNEISEKSEIFDDQFSVERPDGSNFTLKIRSTKLEDSAMYFCASSERVTEAFFGQGTRLTVV.

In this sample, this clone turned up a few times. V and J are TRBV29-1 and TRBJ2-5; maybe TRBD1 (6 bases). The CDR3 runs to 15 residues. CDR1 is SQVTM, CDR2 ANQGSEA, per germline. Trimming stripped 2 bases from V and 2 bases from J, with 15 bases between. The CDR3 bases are TGCAGCGTTGAATCTCGCTACAGGGCACAAGAGACCCAGTACTTC. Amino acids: CSVESRYRAQETQYF.

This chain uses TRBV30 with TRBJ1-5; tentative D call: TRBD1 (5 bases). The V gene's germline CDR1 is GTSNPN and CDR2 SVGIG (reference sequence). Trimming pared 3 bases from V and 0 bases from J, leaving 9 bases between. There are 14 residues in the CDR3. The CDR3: CAWRQGDSNQPQHF. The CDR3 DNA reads TGTGCCTGGAGGCAGGGAGATAGCAATCAGCCCCAGCATTTT.

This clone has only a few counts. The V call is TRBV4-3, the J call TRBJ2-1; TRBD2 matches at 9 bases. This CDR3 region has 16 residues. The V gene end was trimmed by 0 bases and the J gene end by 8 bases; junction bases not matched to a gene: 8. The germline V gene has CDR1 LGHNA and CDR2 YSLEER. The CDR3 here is CASSQDLAGMGYEQFF. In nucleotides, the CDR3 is TGCGCCAGCAGCCAAGATCTAGCGGGAATGGGTTATGAGCAGTTCTTC.

CDR3 protein: CARGEGGSGANVLTF. The CDR3 DNA reads TGTGCCAGGGGTGAGGGCGGCTCTGGGGCCAACGTCCTGACTTTC. The chain joins TRBV30 to TRBJ2-6; the D gene could be TRBD1 or TRBD2 (5 bases each). Trimming cost V 8 bases and J 0 bases, with 14 bases left between them. The CDR3 spans 15 residues. Per germline, CDR1 GTSNPN and CDR2 SVGIG (reference sequence).

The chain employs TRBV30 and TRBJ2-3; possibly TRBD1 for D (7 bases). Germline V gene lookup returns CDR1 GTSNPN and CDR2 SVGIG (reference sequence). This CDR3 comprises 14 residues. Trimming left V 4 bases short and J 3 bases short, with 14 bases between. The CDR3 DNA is TGTGCCTGGAATCAGGGGGGATTAACAGATACGCAGTATTTT. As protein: CAWNQGGLTDTQYF.

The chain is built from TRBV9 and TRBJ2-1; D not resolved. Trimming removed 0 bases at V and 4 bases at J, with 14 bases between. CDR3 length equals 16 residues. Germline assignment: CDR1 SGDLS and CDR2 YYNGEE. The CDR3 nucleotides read TGTGCCAGCAGCGTAGCCCCTTCCCGAACTTACAATGAGCAGTTCTTC. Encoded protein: CASSVAPSRTYNEQFF.

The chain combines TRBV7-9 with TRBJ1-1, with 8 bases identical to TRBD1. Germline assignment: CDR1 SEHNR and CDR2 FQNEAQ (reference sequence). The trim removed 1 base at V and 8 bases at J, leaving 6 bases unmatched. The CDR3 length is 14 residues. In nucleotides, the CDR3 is TGTGCCAGCAGCTTAGTGGGGACAGGCCTAGAAGCTTTCTTT. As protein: CASSLVGTGLEAFF.

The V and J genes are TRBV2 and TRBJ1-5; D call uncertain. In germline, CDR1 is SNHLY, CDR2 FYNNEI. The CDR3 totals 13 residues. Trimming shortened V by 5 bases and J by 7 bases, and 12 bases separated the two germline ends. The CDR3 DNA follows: TGTGCCAGCAGTCCATCCGGGTCACAGCCCCAGCATTTT. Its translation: CASSPSGSQPQHF.

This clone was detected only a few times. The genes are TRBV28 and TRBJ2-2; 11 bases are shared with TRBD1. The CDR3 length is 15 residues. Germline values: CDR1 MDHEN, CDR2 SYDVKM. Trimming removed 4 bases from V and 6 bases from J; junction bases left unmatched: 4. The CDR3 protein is CASSSRDRGSGELFF. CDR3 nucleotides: TGTGCCAGCAGTTCTAGGGACAGGGGGTCCGGGGAGCTGTTTTTT. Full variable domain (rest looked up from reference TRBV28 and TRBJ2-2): DVKVTQSSRYLVKRTGEKVFLECVQDMDHENMFWYRQDPGLGLRLIYFSYDVKMKEKGDIPEGYSVSREKKERFSLILESASTNQTSMYLCASSSRDRGSGELFFGEGSRLTVL.

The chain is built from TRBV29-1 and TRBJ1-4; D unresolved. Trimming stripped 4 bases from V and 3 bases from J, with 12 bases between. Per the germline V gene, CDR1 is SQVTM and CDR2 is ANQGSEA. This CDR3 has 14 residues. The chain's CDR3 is CSVGQSGANEKLFF. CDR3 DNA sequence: TGCAGCGTTGGACAAAGTGGGGCTAATGAAAAACTGTTTTTT. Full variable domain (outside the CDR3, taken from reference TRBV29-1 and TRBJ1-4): SAVISQKPSRDICQRGTSLTIQCQVDSQVTMMFWYRQQPGQSLTLIATANQGSEATYESGFVIDKFPISRPNLTFSTLTVSNMSPEDSSIYLCSVGQSGANEKLFFGSGTQLSVL.

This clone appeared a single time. CDR3 in DNA: TGTGCCAGCAGCGCGGGGACTCTCCAAGAGACCCAGTACTTC. Translating gives CASSAGTLQETQYF. The J gene is TRBJ2-5, the V gene TRBV4-2, with a possible D match to TRBD2 (6 bases). Trimming took off 5 bases at V and 1 base at J, with 11 bases between the two ends. The CDR3 covers 14 residues. Germline V gene lookup returns CDR1 LGHNA and CDR2 YNFKEQ.

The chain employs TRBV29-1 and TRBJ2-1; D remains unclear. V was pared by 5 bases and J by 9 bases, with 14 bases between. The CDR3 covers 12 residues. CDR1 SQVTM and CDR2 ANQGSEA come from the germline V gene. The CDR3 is CSVRVPSLEQFF. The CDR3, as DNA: TGCAGCGTTCGGGTTCCCTCACTTGAGCAGTTCTTC.

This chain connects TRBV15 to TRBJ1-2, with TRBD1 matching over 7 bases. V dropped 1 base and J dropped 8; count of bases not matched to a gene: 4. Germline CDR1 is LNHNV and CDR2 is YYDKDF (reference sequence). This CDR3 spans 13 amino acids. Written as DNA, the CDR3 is TGTGCCACCAGCAGAGGACAGGGCGCAGGCTACACCTTC. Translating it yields CATSRGQGAGYTF.

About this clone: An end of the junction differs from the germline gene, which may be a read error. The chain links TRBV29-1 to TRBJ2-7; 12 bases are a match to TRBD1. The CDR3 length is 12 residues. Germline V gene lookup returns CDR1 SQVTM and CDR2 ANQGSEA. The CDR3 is CSVSGTGGEEYF. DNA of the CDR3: TGCAGCGTTTCAGGGACAGGGGGCGAGGAGTACTTC.

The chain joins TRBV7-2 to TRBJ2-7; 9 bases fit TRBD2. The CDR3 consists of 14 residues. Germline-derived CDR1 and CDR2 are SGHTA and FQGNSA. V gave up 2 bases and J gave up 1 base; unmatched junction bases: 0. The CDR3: CASSLLAGSYEQYF. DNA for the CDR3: TGTGCCAGCAGCTTACTAGCGGGGTCCTACGAGCAGTACTTC.

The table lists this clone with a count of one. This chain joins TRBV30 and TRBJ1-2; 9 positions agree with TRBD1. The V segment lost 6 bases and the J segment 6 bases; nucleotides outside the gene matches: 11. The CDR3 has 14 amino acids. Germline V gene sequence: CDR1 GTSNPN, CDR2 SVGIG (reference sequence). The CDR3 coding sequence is TGTGCCTGTCGGGATAACAGGGGGCCAGATGGCTACACCTTC. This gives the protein CACRDNRGPDGYTF.